This T cell receptor beta chain was retrieved from a study of Graves' ophthalmopathy and Graves' hyperthyroidism. The authors amplified TCR beta CDR3 regions from RNA transcripts. HTBI primers were used in a first-round RT-PCR, which preceded a second-round multiplex PCR. TCRdb processed the multiplex PCR reads anew with MiXCR; each CDR3 protein has one entry. Here the sample spans about 370,000 distinct CDR3 sequences, about 18% being singletons. Reliance was placed on clinical symptoms, serum thyroxine, TRAb, thyroid ultrasound and orbital computed tomography for diagnosis. The CDR3 covers 14 residues. Germline V gene lookup returns CDR1 MNHEY and CDR2 SVGEGT. V was clipped by 4 bases and J by 4 bases, with 11 bases between them.

V usage is TRBV6-2 or TRBV6-3 and J usage is TRBJ1-3; D might be TRBD1 (6 bases). This clonotype was sampled from an adult woman with stable Graves' hyperthyroidism. Sequenced input: peripheral blood. This CDR3 is CASSFGQLGNTIYF. CDR3 in DNA: TGTGCCAGCAGTTTCGGACAGTTGGGAAACACCATATATTTT.